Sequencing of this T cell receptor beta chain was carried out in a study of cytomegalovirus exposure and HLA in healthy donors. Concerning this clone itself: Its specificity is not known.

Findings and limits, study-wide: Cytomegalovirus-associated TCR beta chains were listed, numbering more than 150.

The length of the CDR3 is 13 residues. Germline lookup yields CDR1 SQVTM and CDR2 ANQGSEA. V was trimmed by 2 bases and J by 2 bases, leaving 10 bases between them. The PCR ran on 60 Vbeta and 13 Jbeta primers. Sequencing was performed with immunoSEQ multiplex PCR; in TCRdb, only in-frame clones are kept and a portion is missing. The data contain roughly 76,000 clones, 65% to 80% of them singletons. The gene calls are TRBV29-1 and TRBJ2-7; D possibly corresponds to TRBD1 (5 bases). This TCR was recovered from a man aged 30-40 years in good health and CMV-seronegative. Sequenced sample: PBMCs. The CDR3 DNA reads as TGCAGCGTTGAATCCGACAGACCCTACGAGCAGTACTTC. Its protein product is CSVESDRPYEQYF.